The clone carrying this T cell receptor (beta chain) showed up just a few times. The antigen remains unidentified. Investigators took adjacent lung free of atypia at least 2 cm from the tumor margin. The CDR3 is made up of 14 amino acids. Per germline, CDR1 SGHDN and CDR2 FVKESK. Trimming shortened V by 0 bases and J by 8 bases, and 11 bases separated the two germline ends. The method was immunoSEQ multiplex PCR; TCRdb's version includes in-frame clones alone and lacks a portion of them. The data show roughly 2,000 clones, around a quarter seen once. The data belong to a study of T cells in localized non-small cell lung cancer. Findings of the study overall: Analysis by sequencing included only one tumor region, so heterogeneity remains possible. Turning up in adjacent lung were a median approximately 50 of the top 100 tumor clones.

The chain combines TRBV14 with TRBJ1-3, with no clear D. The receptor was derived from a female donor older than 55 with stage I lung adenocarcinoma. Sequences were derived from normal lung tissue next to the tumor, sampled before any cancer treatment. CDR3 nucleotides: TGTGCCAGCAGCCAAGATAGCAGTCCGTACACCATATATTTT. Translated, it gives CASSQDSSPYTIYF.